The 3 T cell receptor beta chains given below trace back to one sample, sequenced in a study of blood T cell repertoires in COVID-19. Assay used: immunoSEQ multiplex PCR; TCRdb lists only in-frame clones, some missing. The sample holds approximately 330,000 clones, roughly 87% seen once. Sequenced material: peripheral blood. All receptors come from a young man with COVID-19, enrolled during active disease.

The chain links TRBV27 to TRBJ1-5, with a possible D match to TRBD1 (6 bases). V lost 4 bases to trimming and J lost 4 bases, with 14 bases between them. Germline V gene data show CDR1 as MNHEY and CDR2 as SMNVEV (reference sequence). The CDR3 spans 15 residues. The CDR3 DNA sequence: TGTGCCAGCAGTTCCCTCGAGGGGGGGAATCAGCCCCAGCATTTT. This sequence encodes CASSSLEGGNQPQHF.

This chain connects TRBV4-3 to TRBJ2-1, with 8 positions matching TRBD2. Trimming cost V 1 base and J 4 bases; bases outside gene matches: 3. The CDR3 sequence is 15 residues long. From germline, CDR1 is LGHNA and CDR2 YSLEER. CDR3 region: CASSQVVAGYNEQFF. The CDR3 nucleotides read TGCGCCAGCAGCCAAGTCGTAGCGGGATACAATGAGCAGTTCTTC.

The chain recombines TRBV7-3 with TRBJ2-7, with D maybe TRBD1 (5 bases). CDR3 length: 15 residues. Germline-derived CDR1 and CDR2 are SGHTA and FQGTGA. Trimming cost V 5 bases and J 6 bases, with 20 bases left between them. In DNA, the CDR3 is TGTGCCAGCAGCCCCGGGCAGGGAAGACTGGGCGAGCAGTACTTC. Amino acids: CASSPGQGRLGEQYF.